This is a list of T cell receptor beta chains from one sample in a study of CD8 T cells in Susac syndrome. Via MiXCR, TCRdb re-called the immunoSEQ multiplex PCR reads, giving one row per CDR3 protein. The sample includes about 180,000 distinct CDR3 sequences, roughly 94% of them seen just once. Sequences were obtained from CD4+ T cells from PBMCs. The receptors originated from a human donor with Susac syndrome. The CDR3 runs from the conserved cysteine through the conserved F or W. The order of the fields is V gene, clone size, D gene, J gene, CDR3 length, CDR3 DNA, CDR3 protein. D genes are given only for firm matches. Some rows mark clone size as missing; the rest say once, few, many or name a class of expanded clone.

>TRBV29-1|.|TRBD2|TRBJ2-5|14
TGCAGCGTTGATGGGGCGGGGGGACAAGAGACCCAGTACTTC
CSVDGAGGQETQYF
>TRBV14|.|.|TRBJ2-6|15
TGTGCCAGCAGCGCTACAGGGTCCGGGGCCAACGTCCTGACTTTC
CASSATGSGANVLTF
>TRBV29-1|.|.|TRBJ1-2|14
TGCAGCGTTGCGCCACAACCTTTGTTGAATGGCTACACCTTC
CSVAPQPLLNGYTF
>TRBV18|.|TRBD1|TRBJ1-1|16
TGTGCCAGCTCACCGGATTCAGGGGGCTGGACTGCTGAAGCTTTCTTT
CASSPDSGGWTAEAFF
>TRBV6-5|.|.|TRBJ1-2|14
TGTGCCAGCAGCAGCCCGGGCAGGTACTATGGCTACACCTTC
CASSSPGRYYGYTF
>TRBV12-3/TRBV12-4|.|.|TRBJ1-5|15
TGTGCCAGCAGTCCTTTGGGGGGAGGGAATCAGCCCCAGCATTTT
CASSPLGGGNQPQHF
>TRBV11-2|.|.|TRBJ1-2|15
TGTGCCAGCAGCCCCCGGATGGGGAGCAACTATGGCTACACCTTC
CASSPRMGSNYGYTF
>TRBV28|.|TRBD1|TRBJ1-4|14
TGTGCCAGCCAGTCCGGGACAGTTAATGAAAAACTGTTTTTT
CASQSGTVNEKLFF
>TRBV10-3|.|.|TRBJ2-7|13
TGTGCCACCTCCCCCGACAGGACCCACGAGCAGTACTTC
CATSPDRTHEQYF
>TRBV18|.|TRBD2|TRBJ2-6|17
TGTGCCAGCTCCGGGACTAGCGGAGGGCCTGGGGCCAACGTCCTGACTTTC
CASSGTSGGPGANVLTF
>TRBV7-2|.|.|TRBJ2-5|13
TGTGCCAGCAGCTTAGAGCGCCAAGAGACCCAGTACTTC
CASSLERQETQYF
>TRBV5-1|.|.|TRBJ2-5|13
TGCGCCAGCAGCTTGACCCCCGAAGAGACCCAGTACTTC
CASSLTPEETQYF
>TRBV20-1|.|.|TRBJ2-3|16
TGCAGTGCTAGCGTGACCCCTAGGAGGAGGCCAGATACGCAGTATTTT
CSASVTPRRRPDTQYF
>TRBV5-4|.|TRBD1|TRBJ2-3|15
TGTGCCAGCAGCCCCAGGACAGGTAGCACAGATACGCAGTATTTT
CASSPRTGSTDTQYF
>TRBV29-1|.|.|TRBJ2-2|13
TGCAGCGTACATAGCGGGAACACCGGGGAGCTGTTTTTT
CSVHSGNTGELFF
>TRBV5-1|.|TRBD1|TRBJ2-5|15
TGCGCCAGCAGCTTGACAGGGGGGCGGCAAGAGACCCAGTACTTC
CASSLTGGRQETQYF
>TRBV10-3|.|TRBD1|TRBJ2-7|13
TGTGCCATCAGAGATAGACAGGGGATCGAGCAGTACTTC
CAIRDRQGIEQYF
>TRBV10-3|few|.|TRBJ2-5|11
TGTGCCATCAGTGAGGGGGAGACCCAGTACTTC
CAISEGETQYF
>TRBV11-2|.|.|TRBJ2-1|14
TGTGCCAGCAGCTTAACTTACAGGGACCATGAGCAGTTCTTC
CASSLTYRDHEQFF
>TRBV30|.|.|TRBJ1-5|11
TGTGCCTGGAGTGTAGATGGGCCCCAGCATTTT
CAWSVDGPQHF
>TRBV20-1|.|.|TRBJ1-4|12
TGCAGCGCAAGGGGGGATCCTGAAAAACTGTTTTTT
CSARGDPEKLFF
>TRBV29-1|.|TRBD2|TRBJ2-3|16
TGCAGCGTTCAAACAGCTCGCGGGGGGTCCACAGATACGCAGTATTTT
CSVQTARGGSTDTQYF
>TRBV3-1|once|.|TRBJ2-6|15
TGTGCCAGCAGACTTAGTAACTCGGGGGCCAACGTCCTGACTTTC
CASRLSNSGANVLTF
>TRBV7-9|.|.|TRBJ1-6|15
TGTGCCAGCAGCCATGAAGTTGGGAACGGCTCACCCCTCCACTTT
CASSHEVGNGSPLHF
>TRBV10-3|.|.|TRBJ2-3|13
TGTGCCATTCGACTAGGCAGCACAGATACGCAGTATTTT
CAIRLGSTDTQYF
>TRBV30|once|.|TRBJ1-1|11
TGTGCCTGGAGTTGGCAGGGTGAAGCTTTCTTT
CAWSWQGEAFF
>TRBV30|.|.|TRBJ2-2|15
TGTGCCTGGAGTGGCTCTAGCTTGGGCACCGGGGAGCTGTTTTTT
CAWSGSSLGTGELFF
>TRBV20-1|.|TRBD1|TRBJ1-2|11
TGCAGTGCAGGGGACAGGGGAAGCAACACCTTC
CSAGDRGSNTF
>TRBV11-1|once|.|TRBJ2-7|14
TGTGCCAGCAGCCGCCGTCGGAGCTCCTACGAGCAGTACTTC
CASSRRRSSYEQYF
>TRBV20-1|.|TRBD1|TRBJ1-1|13
TGCAGTGCTAGACAGGGGGATCACACTGAAGCTTTCTTT
CSARQGDHTEAFF
>TRBV19|.|.|TRBJ1-5|12
TGTGCCAGTAGTATACGTGATCAGCCCCAGCATTTT
CASSIRDQPQHF
>TRBV4-2|.|.|TRBJ1-3|17
TGTGCCAGCAGCCACCGTGCGGGGCAGGGTTCTGGAAACACCATATATTTT
CASSHRAGQGSGNTIYF
>TRBV18|.|TRBD1|TRBJ1-1|14
TGTGCCAGCTCACCACCGGACAGGAGGACTGAAGCTTTCTTT
CASSPPDRRTEAFF
>TRBV19|few|.|TRBJ2-5|13
TGTGCCAGTAGCCCCGGAAGCCAAGAGACCCAGTACTTC
CASSPGSQETQYF
>TRBV4-3|.|.|TRBJ2-3|15
TGCGCCAGCAGCCCCCGGGATCAATCCACAGATACGCAGTATTTT
CASSPRDQSTDTQYF
>TRBV6-2/TRBV6-3|.|TRBD1|TRBJ2-7|15
TGTGCCAGCAGTTACGGCCGGGACAGCTTCTACGAGCAGTACTTC
CASSYGRDSFYEQYF
>TRBV6-5|.|TRBD1|TRBJ2-7|17
TGTGCCAGCAGTTACTCCCGGACAGGGAAGCCCCCCTACGAGCAGTACTTC
CASSYSRTGKPPYEQYF
>TRBV5-6|.|.|TRBJ2-1|14
TGTGCCAGCAGCAGGGGCGAGTCCTACAATGAGCAGTTCTTC
CASSRGESYNEQFF
>TRBV5-1|.|.|TRBJ2-5|13
TGCGCCAGCGCCTTAGGGGCCCAAGAGACCCAGTACTTC
CASALGAQETQYF
>TRBV4-2|.|.|TRBJ2-7|18
TGTGCCAGCAGCCAAGACTTGGGGCAGGTTACAGGGCAGAACGAGCAGTACTTC
CASSQDLGQVTGQNEQYF
>TRBV14|.|TRBD1|TRBJ2-5|16
TGTGCCAGCAGCCATACCGGACAGGGCTGGGGAGAGACCCAGTACTTC
CASSHTGQGWGETQYF
>TRBV5-6|.|TRBD1|TRBJ1-2|17
TGTGCCAGCAGCTTCGGATTGACAGGGGGCGGTTTCGATGGCTACACCTTC
CASSFGLTGGGFDGYTF
>TRBV7-2|.|TRBD2|TRBJ2-5|14
TGTGCCAGCAGGCGCGGGGGGGCCCAGGAGACCCAGTACTTC
CASRRGGAQETQYF
>TRBV20-1|.|.|TRBJ1-4|14
TGCAGTGCTAGACCCCTTGGGACTAATGAAAAACTGTTTTTT
CSARPLGTNEKLFF
>TRBV3-1|.|TRBD1|TRBJ2-7|15
TGTGCCAGCACAGTGGTGACAGGGGGCACCTACGAGCAGTACTTC
CASTVVTGGTYEQYF
>TRBV20-1|once|TRBD1|TRBJ1-5|13
TGCAGTGCCGCAGACAGGGGCAATCAGCCCCAGCATTTT
CSAADRGNQPQHF